This T cell receptor beta chain came from a study of patients and donors after allogeneic stem cell transplantation. This clonotype was recorded many times. TCRdb used MiXCR to reprocess the RT-PCR reads, holding one entry per CDR3 protein. The data hold 920,000 or so distinct CDR3 sequences, with more than 15% observed a single time. The sequencing input was blood, either unsorted or a sorted T cell fraction (not recorded which). This clonotype originated in a human donor who was either an allogeneic HSCT recipient or a stem cell or donor lymphocyte infusion donor (not recorded which). It is not recorded whose cells these are; they may come from a transplant donor.

The CDR3 region is CASSPVGGGDTGELFF. CDR3 DNA sequence: TGTGCCAGCAGTCCCGTAGGGGGGGGGGACACCGGGGAGCTGTTTTTT. The chain employs TRBV12-3 or TRBV12-4 and TRBJ2-2, with TRBD2 as a possible D gene (7 bases). Trimming pared 5 bases from V and 3 bases from J, leaving 16 bases between. The CDR3 contains 16 residues.